This TCR beta chain was captured by sequencing in a study of blood T cells in healthy people across ages. Study in general: Through template switching, about one barcoded beta molecule was captured per two T cells, as measured in model experiments. Findings and limits, study-wide: Strong correlation existed between TCR beta diversity and naive T cell percentage.

The table lists this clonotype with a few counts. Antigen specificity is unknown. It was 9.5 to 10 milliliters of peripheral blood that were drawn from each donor. Each sample used at least 6 million PBMCs. Germline assignment: CDR1 SGHRS and CDR2 YFSETQ. CDR3 length: 15 amino acids. V was pared by 4 bases and J by 4 bases, with 17 bases between. Using a J-beta primer mix together with a sample-barcoded 5' primer, a second PCR was run for about 7 to 12 cycles. In TCRdb, the 5' RACE reads were re-called with MiXCR into one record per CDR3 protein. This table holds hundreds of thousands of distinct CDR3 sequences, more than 40% found once.

Sample: blood. The chain joins TRBV5-1 to TRBJ2-5; weak D call: TRBD2 (6 bases). This receptor was identified in a woman between 55 and 75 years old in good health. The CDR3 coding sequence is TGCGCCAGCAGCATAACCGGGACTCCCTTAGAGACCCAGTACTTC. Protein sequence: CASSITGTPLETQYF.